The 21 T cell receptor beta chains listed next were all sequenced from one sample in a study of control samples from healthy donors and cancer patients. Produced via immunoSEQ multiplex PCR; TCRdb's table is partial and in-frame only. The sample has approximately 190,000 clones, about nine tenths seen once. Material for sequencing was blood. These receptors came from a young man in good health.

The rearrangement joins TRBV14 to TRBJ2-1; TRBD2 aligns across 9 bases. The V gene end was trimmed by 1 base and the J gene end by 6 bases; junction bases not matched to a gene: 7. The CDR3 is 16 residues long. Germline V CDR1 and CDR2: SGHDN, FVKESK. CDR3 nucleotide sequence: TGTGCCAGCAGCCAAGGAGCGGGGGGAAGTATCAATGAGCAGTTCTTC. It yields the protein CASSQGAGGSINEQFF.

This chain connects TRBV2 to TRBJ2-2; D unclear. In germline, CDR1 is SNHLY, CDR2 FYNNEI. The V end lost 7 bases, the J end lost 0 bases, and 12 bases lay between the germline ends. This CDR3 has 15 amino acids. The CDR3 DNA is TGTGCCAGCACCGGGCTGAGTACGAACACCGGGGAGCTGTTTTTT. Amino acid sequence: CASTGLSTNTGELFF. Drawing the rest from reference TRBV2 and TRBJ2-2, the complete variable domain is EPEVTQTPSHQVTQMGQEVILRCVPISNHLYFYWYRQILGQKVEFLVSFYNNEISEKSEIFDDQFSVERPDGSNFTLKIRSTKLEDSAMYFCASTGLSTNTGELFFGEGSRLTVL.

The V call is TRBV28, the J call TRBJ2-7, with 8 bases matching TRBD1. The CDR3 covers 15 residues. V lost 2 bases, J lost 2 bases, and 5 bases stayed unmatched. CDR1 is MDHEN, CDR2 SYDVKM, per germline. This chain's CDR3 is CASSLHGTGAYEQYF. The CDR3 DNA reads TGTGCCAGCAGTTTACACGGGACAGGCGCCTACGAGCAGTACTTC.

This chain uses TRBV5-1 with TRBJ2-3, with 7 bases lining up with TRBD1. CDR3 length: 14 amino acids. The ends lost 5 bases at V and 4 bases at J; junction bases unmatched: 7. Germline CDR1 reads SGHRS; CDR2 reads YFSETQ. CDR3: CASRSNTGADTQYF. In nucleotides, the CDR3 is TGCGCCAGCAGGTCAAACACAGGGGCAGATACGCAGTATTTT.

This clone occurred once. This chain uses TRBV7-9 with TRBJ1-6, with a possible D match to TRBD1 (6 bases). Trimming took 1 base from V and 8 from J, leaving 12 bases between them. Looked up from germline, CDR1 is SEHNR and CDR2 is FQNEAQ (reference sequence). This CDR3 comprises 15 residues. The CDR3 DNA follows: TGTGCCAGCAGCTTAGAACAGGGAGGGGATTCACCCCTCCACTTT. Protein sequence: CASSLEQGGDSPLHF.

The chain joins TRBV27 to TRBJ1-6; 7 positions agree with TRBD1. V was pared by 2 bases and J by 2 bases, with 12 bases of the junction left unmatched. Germline V gene data show CDR1 as MNHEY and CDR2 as SMNVEV (reference sequence). The CDR3 consists of 19 residues. CDR3 loop: CASSLSVVGGKTYNSPLHF. The DNA of the CDR3 is TGTGCCAGCAGTTTAAGTGTGGTAGGGGGCAAGACCTATAATTCACCCCTCCACTTT.

The V call is TRBV3-1 (or the pseudogene TRBV3-2), the J call TRBJ2-1; TRBD1 matches 8 bases. Germline V gene data show CDR1 as LGHDT and CDR2 as YNNKEL (reference sequence). CDR3 length equals 18 residues. J was trimmed by 0 bases and V by 0 bases; bases with no gene match: 7. The CDR3: CASSQDFWTGSSYNEQFF. CDR3 sequence (DNA): TGTGCCAGCAGCCAAGACTTTTGGACAGGGAGCTCCTACAATGAGCAGTTCTTC.

The chain carries TRBV3-1 (or the pseudogene TRBV3-2) and TRBJ2-2; D remains ambiguous. This CDR3 is 14 amino acids long. Germline values: CDR1 LGHDT, CDR2 YNNKEL (reference sequence). Trimming removed 4 bases at V and 0 bases at J, with 6 bases between. CDR3 in amino acids: CASSRLPNTGELFF. The CDR3 DNA sequence: TGTGCCAGCAGCCGTTTGCCGAACACCGGGGAGCTGTTTTTT.

The chain combines TRBV2 with TRBJ2-1; tentative D call: TRBD2 (5 bases). V lost 0 bases, J lost 6 bases, and 15 bases lay in between. In germline, CDR1 is SNHLY, CDR2 FYNNEI. CDR3 length equals 16 residues. CDR3 loop: CASSEARTRKGNEQFF. Here the CDR3 DNA reads TGTGCCAGCAGTGAAGCGCGTACTAGGAAGGGCAATGAGCAGTTCTTC.

The J gene is TRBJ2-3, the V gene TRBV6-5; 11 bases map to TRBD1. V dropped 7 bases and J dropped 3; count of bases not matched to a gene: 6. CDR1 and CDR2 from the germline V gene are MNHEY and SVGAGI. The CDR3 has 15 residues. The CDR3 DNA follows: TGTGCCAGCACCCCGGACAGGGGGCTGACAGATACGCAGTATTTT. This sequence encodes CASTPDRGLTDTQYF.

V and J are TRBV5-1 and TRBJ2-1; a possible D gene is TRBD1 (6 bases). This CDR3 has 14 residues. Trimming took off 1 base at V and 6 bases at J, with 11 bases between the two ends. Germline lookup yields CDR1 SGHRS and CDR2 YFSETQ. The CDR3 nucleotides are TGCGCCAGCAGCTTGATGCAGGGGTCCAATGAGCAGTTCTTC. This translates into CASSLMQGSNEQFF.

Here the CDR3 DNA reads TGTGCCAGCAGCTTAGATCGGGACAGGAACACCGGGGAGCTGTTTTTT. Translated, it gives CASSLDRDRNTGELFF. The rearrangement joins TRBV11-3 to TRBJ2-2; 7 nucleotides match TRBD1. The CDR3 is 16 amino acids. Germline V gene data show CDR1 as SGHNT and CDR2 as YENEEA. J gave up 1 base and V 0 bases, and 2 bases lay outside the gene matches.

The chain has TRBV5-1 and TRBJ1-6; D possibly corresponds to TRBD1 (6 bases). CDR3 length: 15 residues. The V end was cut by 0 bases, the J end by 6 bases, with 10 bases between. CDR1 and CDR2 from the germline V gene are SGHRS and YFSETQ. The chain's CDR3 is CASSLGQESNSPLHF. The CDR3 bases are TGCGCCAGCAGCTTGGGACAGGAGAGTAATTCACCCCTCCACTTT.

The chain recombines TRBV11-2 with TRBJ1-1, with D perhaps TRBD1 (5 bases). Trimming left V 5 bases short and J 1 base short, with 11 bases between. CDR3 length: 14 residues. CDR1 is SGHAT, CDR2 FQNNGV, per germline. The DNA for the CDR3 is TGTGCCAGCAGCCGAGGGGCAGGGAACACTGAAGCTTTCTTT. Its translation is CASSRGAGNTEAFF. Together with reference TRBV11-2 and TRBJ1-1, the CDR3 gives the full variable domain: EAGVAQSPRYKIIEKRQSVAFWCNPISGHATLYWYQQILGQGPKLLIQFQNNGVVDDSQLPKDRFSAERLKGVDSTLKIQPAKLEDSAVYLCASSRGAGNTEAFFGQGTRLTVV.

This chain connects TRBV7-9 to TRBJ2-1, with 7 bases identical to TRBD2. The CDR3 is made up of 17 amino acids. Germline values: CDR1 SEHNR, CDR2 FQNEAQ (reference sequence). The V and J ends lost 5 bases and 4 bases, in that order; junction bases with no gene match: 14. CDR3 nucleotides: TGTGCCAGCAGCCCCCGCTGGGGCAGGGAGGGGTACAATGAGCAGTTCTTC. This sequence encodes CASSPRWGREGYNEQFF. The variable domain in full, with the rest retrieved from reference TRBV7-9 and TRBJ2-1, is DTGVSQNPRHKITKRGQNVTFRCDPISEHNRLYWYRQTLGQGPEFLTYFQNEAQLEKSRLLSDRFSAERPKGSFSTLEIQRTEQGDSAMYLCASSPRWGREGYNEQFFGPGTRLTVL.

The rearrangement joins TRBV7-9 to TRBJ1-6; D is unresolved. V gave up 2 bases and J gave up 10 bases, with 6 bases separating them. CDR1 is SEHNR and CDR2 is FQNEAQ in the germline V gene (reference sequence). There are 12 residues in the CDR3. This chain's CDR3 is CASSLRGSPLHF. The DNA for the CDR3 is TGTGCCAGCAGCTTAAGAGGGTCACCCCTCCACTTT.

This clone was seen a single time. This chain links TRBV6-1 with TRBJ2-3; D not certain. Germline V gives CDR1 MNHNS, CDR2 SASEGT. CDR3 length: 15 amino acids. Trimming cost V 2 bases and J 0 bases, with 9 bases left between them. CDR3 region: CASSELGISTDTQYF. DNA of the CDR3: TGTGCCAGCAGTGAACTGGGGATCAGCACAGATACGCAGTATTTT.

The rearrangement links TRBV6-5 to TRBJ1-1, with 8 bases that match TRBD1. The V gene end was trimmed by 7 bases and the J gene end by 5 bases; junction bases not matched to a gene: 6. The CDR3 totals 13 residues. CDR1 and CDR2 from the germline V gene are MNHEY and SVGAGI. The CDR3 region is CASIKTGVTEAFF. The CDR3 DNA reads TGTGCCAGCATTAAGACAGGGGTGACTGAAGCTTTCTTT.

For the CDR3, the DNA is TGTGCCAGCAGTGATTTACGGACTGCTCGAGAGGGCTACACCTTC. Amino acids: CASSDLRTAREGYTF. This chain uses TRBV2 with TRBJ1-2; D remains unclear. Germline V gives CDR1 SNHLY, CDR2 FYNNEI. The V end lost 3 bases, the J end lost 8 bases, and 19 bases lay between the germline ends. This CDR3 comprises 15 residues.

The chain links TRBV13 to TRBJ1-2; D is perhaps TRBD1 (6 bases). In germline, CDR1 is PRHDT, CDR2 FYEKMQ (reference sequence). Trimming removed 5 bases at V and 0 bases at J, with 13 bases between. The CDR3 covers 15 residues. The CDR3 spells CASSIGQSPNYGYTF. CDR3 in DNA: TGTGCCAGCAGCATCGGACAGAGCCCTAACTATGGCTACACCTTC.

This chain uses TRBV11-2 with TRBJ2-4; D may be TRBD1 (5 bases). Germline loops: CDR1 SGHAT, CDR2 FQNNGV. The V end lost 5 bases, the J end lost 0 bases, and 14 bases lay between the germline ends. The CDR3 length is 16 residues. For the CDR3, the DNA is TGTGCCAGCAGCCCAGGACACAGACTAGCCAAAAACATTCAGTACTTC. Its protein is CASSPGHRLAKNIQYF.